This entry describes one T cell receptor (beta chain). Time point in this sample: persistent/refractory GD, antithyroid drugs over 5 years with positive TRAb. Extracted RNA from PBMCs served as the source of the TCR library. These data originate in a study of regulatory T cells in long-lasting Graves disease. To make TCR beta libraries, researchers used iRepertoire HTBI primers and Arm-PCR of CDR3 regions. TCRdb recomputed calls from the multiplex PCR reads with MiXCR, one row per CDR3 protein. Here the sample spans 250,000 to 300,000 distinct CDR3 sequences, around 23% being singletons. The sequence derives from a female donor with Graves disease. The sequencing here drew on peripheral blood mononuclear cells (PBMCs), taken when the disease was refractory, from a patient treated with antithyroid drugs.

This CDR3 is CAISEQGRHTEAFF. In DNA, the CDR3 is TGTGCCATCAGTGAACAGGGTAGGCACACTGAAGCTTTCTTT. V gene TRBV10-3 combines with J gene TRBJ1-1; the D gene is possibly TRBD1 (6 bases). Germline V gene data show CDR1 as ENHRY and CDR2 as SYGVKD. The CDR3 spans 14 residues. V was trimmed by 3 bases and J by 3 bases, leaving 11 bases between them.